The clone carrying this T cell receptor beta chain was seen repeatedly, ten times or more. The antigen is unknown. The data stem from a study of CD8 T cells in ankylosing spondylitis. Study-level results: It appeared that ankylosing spondylitis blood was characterized by a TCR beta motif of under ten highly homologous variants. Clones linked to disease, bearing a CD8+ phenotype, were relatively rare in peripheral blood.

Generation of TCR beta libraries employed quantitative 5'-RACE incorporating molecular barcodes. MiXCR, applied by TCRdb to the 5' RACE reads, yields one record per CDR3 protein. This sample has approximately 45,000 distinct CDR3 sequences, with 11% found just once. The sequencing input was blood, either unsorted or a sorted T cell fraction (not recorded which). This clonotype was sampled from a male donor with ankylosing spondylitis or in good health (not recorded which).

The CDR3 bases are TGCAGCGTTGCCTGGCAGGGTGGAGAGCAGTACTTC. Its protein product is CSVAWQGGEQYF. The chain links TRBV29-1 to TRBJ2-7; weak D call: TRBD1 (5 bases). V was cut by 4 bases and J by 7 bases, with 14 bases left in between. Germline assignment: CDR1 SQVTM and CDR2 ANQGSEA. The CDR3 consists of 12 residues.